A selection of T cell receptor beta chains follows, all from one sample in a study of cytotoxic CD8 clonotypes in ibrutinib-treated CLL. Only in-frame clones appear in the TCRdb table, and some are missing; sequencing was by immunoSEQ multiplex PCR. The sample records more than 300,000 clones, more than 65% being singletons. The material sequenced was PBMCs, taken before ibrutinib treatment. The source of these receptors is a human donor with chronic lymphocytic leukemia. The CDR3 runs from the conserved cysteine through the conserved F or W. Each record gives: J gene, V gene, clone size, D gene, CDR3 DNA, CDR3 protein. D genes are given only for firm matches. A row's size may be missing; if present it is once, few, many or a size class.

j_gene: TRBJ2-7
v_gene: TRBV28
abundance: .
d_gene: .
CDR3nt: TGTGCCAGCAGTCTCCTTACAGGGAGGGAGCAGTACTTC
CDR3aa: CASSLLTGREQYF

j_gene: TRBJ2-7
v_gene: TRBV4-2
abundance: .
d_gene: .
CDR3nt: TGTGCCAGCAGCCCTTTAGCGGTTTCCTACGAGCAGTACTTC
CDR3aa: CASSPLAVSYEQYF

j_gene: TRBJ2-7
v_gene: TRBV7-9
abundance: .
d_gene: .
CDR3nt: TGTGCCAGCTCCTTGGGAACCTACGAGCAGTACTTC
CDR3aa: CASSLGTYEQYF

j_gene: TRBJ2-7
v_gene: TRBV5-1
abundance: once
d_gene: .
CDR3nt: TGCGCCAGCAGCTTGGACGTCCTAGTCTACGAGCAGTACTTC
CDR3aa: CASSLDVLVYEQYF

j_gene: TRBJ2-7
v_gene: TRBV25-1
abundance: .
d_gene: .
CDR3nt: TGTGCCAGCAGAAGCCCAGGCGGGAACTACGAGCAGTACTTC
CDR3aa: CASRSPGGNYEQYF

j_gene: TRBJ2-3
v_gene: TRBV6-1
abundance: .
d_gene: TRBD1
CDR3nt: TGTGCCAGCAGTGTAGGACAGGCGGCCGGCACAGATACGCAGTATTTT
CDR3aa: CASSVGQAAGTDTQYF

j_gene: TRBJ2-3
v_gene: TRBV7-2
abundance: .
d_gene: .
CDR3nt: TGTGCCAGCAGCTTGACAGGACTCAGCACAGATACGCAGTATTTT
CDR3aa: CASSLTGLSTDTQYF

j_gene: TRBJ2-7
v_gene: TRBV27
abundance: .
d_gene: TRBD2
CDR3nt: TGTGCCAGCAGTTTATCTATAGCGGGCCCCTACGAGCAGTACTTC
CDR3aa: CASSLSIAGPYEQYF

j_gene: TRBJ1-1
v_gene: TRBV12-5
abundance: .
d_gene: .
CDR3nt: TGTGCTAGTGGTTTGGGGGACCGGGAGAACACTGAAGCTTTCTTT
CDR3aa: CASGLGDRENTEAFF

j_gene: TRBJ2-1
v_gene: TRBV9
abundance: .
d_gene: TRBD1
CDR3nt: TGTGCCAGCAGCGTAGTTGTAACTGGGACAGGGGGCTATAATGAGCAGTTCTTC
CDR3aa: CASSVVVTGTGGYNEQFF

j_gene: TRBJ2-2
v_gene: TRBV7-9
abundance: .
d_gene: TRBD2
CDR3nt: TGTGCCAGCAGCCCCGGTTGGTCTAGCGGGCCCAGCACCGGGGAGCTGTTTTTT
CDR3aa: CASSPGWSSGPSTGELFF

j_gene: TRBJ1-1
v_gene: TRBV7-2
abundance: few
d_gene: .
CDR3nt: TGTGCCAGCAGCAAGAGGTTGAACACTGAAGCTTTCTTT
CDR3aa: CASSKRLNTEAFF

j_gene: TRBJ1-2
v_gene: TRBV9
abundance: .
d_gene: TRBD1
CDR3nt: TGTGCCAGCAGCCCCCCCTCGACAGGGTGGGCCGCTTTTAACTATGGCTACACCTTC
CDR3aa: CASSPPSTGWAAFNYGYTF

j_gene: TRBJ2-7
v_gene: TRBV7-3
abundance: .
d_gene: TRBD1
CDR3nt: TGTGCCAGCAGCTCATTAACAGGGGGCGAGCAGTACTTC
CDR3aa: CASSSLTGGEQYF

j_gene: TRBJ2-7
v_gene: TRBV30
abundance: once
d_gene: TRBD2
CDR3nt: TGTGCCTGGAGAGAACGCGGGAGCTCCTACGAGCAGTACTTC
CDR3aa: CAWRERGSSYEQYF

j_gene: TRBJ2-2
v_gene: TRBV6-6
abundance: .
d_gene: .
CDR3nt: TGTGCCAGCAGTTTGAGTAGCACGAACACCGGGGAGCTGTTTTTT
CDR3aa: CASSLSSTNTGELFF

j_gene: TRBJ2-1
v_gene: TRBV14
abundance: .
d_gene: .
CDR3nt: TGTGCCAGCAGCAAAAACCCCAATGAGCAGTTCTTC
CDR3aa: CASSKNPNEQFF

j_gene: TRBJ1-2
v_gene: TRBV5-1
abundance: .
d_gene: TRBD1
CDR3nt: TGCGCCAGCAGCTTGCCAGGGGGGCCGCAATATGGCTACACCTTC
CDR3aa: CASSLPGGPQYGYTF

j_gene: TRBJ1-3
v_gene: TRBV15
abundance: .
d_gene: TRBD1
CDR3nt: TGTGCCACCAGCAGATCCAGGGGGTCTGGAAACACCATATATTTT
CDR3aa: CATSRSRGSGNTIYF

j_gene: TRBJ2-5
v_gene: TRBV13
abundance: few
d_gene: .
CDR3nt: TGTGCCAGCAGAAGAGGAGGGGCCGGTCCCCAAGAGACCCAGTACTTC
CDR3aa: CASRRGGAGPQETQYF

j_gene: TRBJ2-2
v_gene: TRBV2
abundance: .
d_gene: TRBD2
CDR3nt: TGTGCCAGCAGGAAACTAGCGGAGAACACCGGGGAGCTGTTTTTT
CDR3aa: CASRKLAENTGELFF

j_gene: TRBJ1-5
v_gene: TRBV2
abundance: few
d_gene: .
CDR3nt: TGTGCCAGCAGTGAAGGCAATCAGCCCCAGCATTTT
CDR3aa: CASSEGNQPQHF

j_gene: TRBJ2-1
v_gene: TRBV6-5
abundance: .
d_gene: TRBD2
CDR3nt: TGTGCCAGCAGTTACTCGCTAGCGGGAGGACGCAATGAGCAGTTCTTC
CDR3aa: CASSYSLAGGRNEQFF

j_gene: TRBJ2-7
v_gene: TRBV7-2
abundance: .
d_gene: .
CDR3nt: TGTGCCAGCAGCGTCCGGACTCGACCCCCCTACGAGCAGTACTTC
CDR3aa: CASSVRTRPPYEQYF

j_gene: TRBJ2-7
v_gene: TRBV7-8
abundance: .
d_gene: .
CDR3nt: TGTGCCAGCAGCTTAGTGGACGAGCAGTACTTC
CDR3aa: CASSLVDEQYF

j_gene: TRBJ2-2
v_gene: TRBV9
abundance: once
d_gene: .
CDR3nt: TGTGCCAGCAGCGTAGATCAGGTCCTCTACACCGGGGAGCTGTTTTTT
CDR3aa: CASSVDQVLYTGELFF

j_gene: TRBJ1-1
v_gene: TRBV29-1
abundance: .
d_gene: TRBD1
CDR3nt: TGCAGCGGCGATACAGGGGTGGGGACTGAAGCTTTCTTT
CDR3aa: CSGDTGVGTEAFF

j_gene: TRBJ2-5
v_gene: TRBV5-5
abundance: .
d_gene: .
CDR3nt: TGTGCCAGCAGCTACTGGGGCCAGCAAGAGACCCAGTACTTC
CDR3aa: CASSYWGQQETQYF

j_gene: TRBJ1-1
v_gene: TRBV27
abundance: .
d_gene: .
CDR3nt: TGTGCCAGCCACGGGGACGTTGGGGTGAACACTGAAGCTTTCTTT
CDR3aa: CASHGDVGVNTEAFF

j_gene: TRBJ2-7
v_gene: TRBV5-6
abundance: .
d_gene: .
CDR3nt: TGTGCCAGCAAGCTTCATAGCTACGAGCAGTACTTC
CDR3aa: CASKLHSYEQYF

j_gene: TRBJ2-5
v_gene: TRBV27
abundance: .
d_gene: .
CDR3nt: TGTGCCAGCAGTTTTCGGGGCCGCCTTGAGACCCAGTACTTC
CDR3aa: CASSFRGRLETQYF

j_gene: TRBJ2-4
v_gene: TRBV6-5
abundance: .
d_gene: .
CDR3nt: TGTGCCAGCAGCCAGCGGGACAGCGTCATTCAGTACTTC
CDR3aa: CASSQRDSVIQYF

j_gene: TRBJ2-7
v_gene: TRBV30
abundance: .
d_gene: .
CDR3nt: TGTGCCTGGAGGGACATTTACGAGCAGTACTTC
CDR3aa: CAWRDIYEQYF

j_gene: TRBJ1-1
v_gene: TRBV5-6
abundance: .
d_gene: TRBD1
CDR3nt: TGTGCCAGCAGCTTGGGACAGGGGTTCTTCCGGAACACTGAAGCTTTCTTT
CDR3aa: CASSLGQGFFRNTEAFF

j_gene: TRBJ2-2
v_gene: TRBV28
abundance: .
d_gene: TRBD1
CDR3nt: TGTGCCAGCAGTGACATGACAGGGATTGTCGGGGAGCTGTTTTTT
CDR3aa: CASSDMTGIVGELFF

j_gene: TRBJ2-7
v_gene: TRBV28
abundance: .
d_gene: TRBD2
CDR3nt: TGTGCCAGCAGTTTATCTAGCGGGACTGTCTACGAGCAGTACTTC
CDR3aa: CASSLSSGTVYEQYF

j_gene: TRBJ2-1
v_gene: TRBV19
abundance: .
d_gene: TRBD1
CDR3nt: TGTGCCAGTACCTCTCCGGGACAGGGGTCCTACAATGAGCAGTTCTTC
CDR3aa: CASTSPGQGSYNEQFF

j_gene: TRBJ1-1
v_gene: TRBV6-5
abundance: .
d_gene: TRBD1
CDR3nt: TGTGCCAGCGGCCTCAGACAGGGAATGAACACTGAAGCTTTCTTT
CDR3aa: CASGLRQGMNTEAFF

j_gene: TRBJ2-7
v_gene: TRBV20-1
abundance: .
d_gene: .
CDR3nt: TGCAGTGCCATATTGACTACCGAGCAGTACTTC
CDR3aa: CSAILTTEQYF

j_gene: TRBJ2-7
v_gene: TRBV29-1
abundance: .
d_gene: .
CDR3nt: TGCAGCGTTGAAAGCGTCCTAAACGAGCAGTACTTC
CDR3aa: CSVESVLNEQYF

j_gene: TRBJ1-2
v_gene: TRBV29-1
abundance: .
d_gene: .
CDR3nt: TGCAGCGTTGGAGGGATGAATTATGGCTACACCTTC
CDR3aa: CSVGGMNYGYTF

j_gene: TRBJ2-7
v_gene: TRBV7-2
abundance: .
d_gene: TRBD2
CDR3nt: TGTGCCAGCAGCCACCCCCGCACTAGCGGACACTACGAGCAGTACTTC
CDR3aa: CASSHPRTSGHYEQYF

j_gene: TRBJ2-3
v_gene: TRBV9
abundance: .
d_gene: .
CDR3nt: TGTGCCAGCAGCGTAGTTATGCCTACAGATACGCAGTATTTT
CDR3aa: CASSVVMPTDTQYF

j_gene: TRBJ2-1
v_gene: TRBV15
abundance: .
d_gene: TRBD1
CDR3nt: TGTGCCACCAGCAGAGGGCAGGGGGCCTACAATGAGCAGTTCTTC
CDR3aa: CATSRGQGAYNEQFF

j_gene: TRBJ2-5
v_gene: TRBV5-1
abundance: .
d_gene: .
CDR3nt: TGCGCCAGCAGCTTGACGGACCGGCCCGCGCCCCAAGAGACCCAGTACTTC
CDR3aa: CASSLTDRPAPQETQYF

j_gene: TRBJ2-7
v_gene: TRBV5-1
abundance: once
d_gene: .
CDR3nt: TGCGCCAGCAGCTACCTTGGGAGCCAGTACGAGCAGTACTTC
CDR3aa: CASSYLGSQYEQYF

j_gene: TRBJ2-2
v_gene: TRBV5-1
abundance: .
d_gene: .
CDR3nt: TGCGCCAGCAGCTTGGCCTCGGGATGGGACACCGGGGAGCTGTTTTTT
CDR3aa: CASSLASGWDTGELFF

j_gene: TRBJ1-4
v_gene: TRBV28
abundance: .
d_gene: .
CDR3nt: TGTGCCAGCAGTTTAAGATCGGTTAGGGTCGCTAATGAAAAACTGTTTTTT
CDR3aa: CASSLRSVRVANEKLFF

j_gene: TRBJ2-7
v_gene: TRBV7-2
abundance: many
d_gene: .
CDR3nt: TGTGCCAGCAGCTTCGGACTAACCTACGAGCAGTACTTC
CDR3aa: CASSFGLTYEQYF

j_gene: TRBJ2-5
v_gene: TRBV28
abundance: .
d_gene: TRBD2
CDR3nt: TGTGCCAGCAGTTTAAGAGCGGGAGTCTCAGAGACCCAGTACTTC
CDR3aa: CASSLRAGVSETQYF

j_gene: TRBJ2-1
v_gene: TRBV30
abundance: .
d_gene: .
CDR3nt: TGTGCCTGGAGTGTGGTCAGGGCCTCCTACAATGAGCAGTTCTTC
CDR3aa: CAWSVVRASYNEQFF

j_gene: TRBJ2-7
v_gene: TRBV7-2
abundance: .
d_gene: TRBD2
CDR3nt: TGTGCCAGCAGCAGCCTGACGGGACTAGCGGAGTACGAGCAGTACTTC
CDR3aa: CASSSLTGLAEYEQYF

j_gene: TRBJ2-5
v_gene: TRBV5-6
abundance: once
d_gene: TRBD2
CDR3nt: TGTGCCAGCAGCTCGGGACTAGCGGGACGTACCCAGTACTTC
CDR3aa: CASSSGLAGRTQYF

j_gene: TRBJ1-5
v_gene: TRBV2
abundance: .
d_gene: .
CDR3nt: TGTGCCAGCATAGAGGATATGGGCAATCAGCCCCAGCATTTT
CDR3aa: CASIEDMGNQPQHF

j_gene: TRBJ1-4
v_gene: TRBV2
abundance: .
d_gene: TRBD1
CDR3nt: TGTGCCAGCAGCGATGTATGGACAGGAAATGAAAAACTGTTTTTT
CDR3aa: CASSDVWTGNEKLFF

j_gene: TRBJ2-7
v_gene: TRBV7-2
abundance: .
d_gene: .
CDR3nt: TGTGCCAGCAGCTTAGCGGACTCCGCTAGGAAGTACTTC
CDR3aa: CASSLADSARKYF

j_gene: TRBJ1-5
v_gene: TRBV27
abundance: few
d_gene: .
CDR3nt: TGTGCCAGCAGTATGGGGCAACAGGAGGTTCAGCCCCAGCATTTT
CDR3aa: CASSMGQQEVQPQHF

j_gene: TRBJ1-2
v_gene: TRBV3-1/TRBV3-2
abundance: few
d_gene: .
CDR3nt: TGTGCCAGCAGCCCCCCCTACACCTTC
CDR3aa: CASSPPYTF

j_gene: TRBJ2-1
v_gene: TRBV12-5
abundance: .
d_gene: TRBD1
CDR3nt: TGTGCTAGTGGATCGGGACAGGGGGCTTCAGATGAGCAGTTCTTC
CDR3aa: CASGSGQGASDEQFF